This T cell receptor beta chain was documented in a study of CD4 and CD8 cells across lung adenocarcinoma regions. Germline CDR1 and CDR2: MRHNA and SNTAGT. The CDR3 has 13 amino acids. V was trimmed by 6 bases and J by 5 bases, leaving 13 bases between them. TCRdb re-analysed the PCR reads in MiXCR, keeping a single row per CDR3 protein. Of about 7,500 distinct CDR3 sequences listed, 53% are singletons. The patients had localized lung adenocarcinoma, a non-small cell subtype. In its sample, this clonotype was seen many times. The genes are TRBV6-4 and TRBJ1-1; D possibly corresponds to TRBD1 (5 bases). Material: CD8+ T cells from the center of a lung tumor. This receptor was taken from a male donor with lung adenocarcinoma. The CD4 and CD8 labels of this study may be unreliable. The CDR3 bases are TGTGCCAGCAGCGCTGAGGAGGGGACTGAAGCTTTCTTT. Translating gives CASSAEEGTEAFF.